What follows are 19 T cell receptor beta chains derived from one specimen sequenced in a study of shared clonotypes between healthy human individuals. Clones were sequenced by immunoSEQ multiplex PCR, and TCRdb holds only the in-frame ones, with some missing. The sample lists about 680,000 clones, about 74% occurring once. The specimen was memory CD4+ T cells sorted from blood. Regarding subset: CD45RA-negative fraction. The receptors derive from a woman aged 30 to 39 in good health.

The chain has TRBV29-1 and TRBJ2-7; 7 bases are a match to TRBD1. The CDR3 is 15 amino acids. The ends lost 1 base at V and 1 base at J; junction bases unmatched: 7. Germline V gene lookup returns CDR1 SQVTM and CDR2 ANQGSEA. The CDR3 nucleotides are TGCAGCGTTGAAGCGAGACAGGGTAGGTCCTACGAGCAGTACTTC. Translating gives CSVEARQGRSYEQYF.

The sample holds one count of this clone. Written as DNA, the CDR3 is TGTGCCAGTAGCCCCGGAGGGGGCAGGTTAGAGACCCAGTACTTC. Translating gives CASSPGGGRLETQYF. The chain is built from TRBV19 and TRBJ2-5, with D possibly matching TRBD1 (7 bases). CDR1 and CDR2 (germline): LNHDA, SQIVND (reference sequence). The CDR3 is 15 amino acids. Between the trimmed V and J ends, which lost 6 bases and 4 bases, there was a span of 18 bases.

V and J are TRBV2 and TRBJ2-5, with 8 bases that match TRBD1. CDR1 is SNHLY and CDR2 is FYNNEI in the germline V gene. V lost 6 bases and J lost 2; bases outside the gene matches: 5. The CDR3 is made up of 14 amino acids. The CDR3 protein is CASSWGQAQETQYF. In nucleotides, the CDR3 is TGTGCCAGCAGCTGGGGACAGGCACAAGAGACCCAGTACTTC.

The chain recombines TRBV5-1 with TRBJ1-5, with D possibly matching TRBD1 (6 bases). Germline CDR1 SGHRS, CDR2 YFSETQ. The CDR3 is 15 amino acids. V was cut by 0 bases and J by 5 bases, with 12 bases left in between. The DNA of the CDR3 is TGCGCCAGCAGCTTGGCGGGGGGCGGCGATCAGCCCCAGCATTTT. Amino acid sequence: CASSLAGGGDQPQHF.

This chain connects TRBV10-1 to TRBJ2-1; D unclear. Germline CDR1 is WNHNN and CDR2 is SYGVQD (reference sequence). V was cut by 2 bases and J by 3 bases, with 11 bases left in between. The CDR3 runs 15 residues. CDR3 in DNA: TGCGCCAGCAGTGAGGGACCCGCTCTCTACAATGAGCAGTTCTTC. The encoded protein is CASSEGPALYNEQFF.

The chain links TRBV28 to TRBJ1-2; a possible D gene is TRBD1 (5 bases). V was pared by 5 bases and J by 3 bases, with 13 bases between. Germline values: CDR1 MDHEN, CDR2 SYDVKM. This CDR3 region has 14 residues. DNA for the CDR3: TGTGCCAGCAGTAATCAGGGAAGGTACTATGGCTACACCTTC. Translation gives CASSNQGRYYGYTF.

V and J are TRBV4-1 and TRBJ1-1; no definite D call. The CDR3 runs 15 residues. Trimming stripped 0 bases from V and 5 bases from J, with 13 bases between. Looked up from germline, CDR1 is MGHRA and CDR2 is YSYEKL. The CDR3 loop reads CASSQETRRRTEAFF. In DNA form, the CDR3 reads TGCGCCAGCAGCCAAGAGACCAGACGAAGAACTGAAGCTTTCTTT.

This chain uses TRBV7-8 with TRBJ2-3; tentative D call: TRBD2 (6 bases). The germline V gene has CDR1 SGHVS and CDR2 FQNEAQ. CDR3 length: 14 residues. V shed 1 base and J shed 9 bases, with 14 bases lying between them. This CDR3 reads CASSLGGRSDTQYF. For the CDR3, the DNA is TGTGCCAGCAGCTTAGGGGGGAGGAGTGACACGCAGTATTTT.

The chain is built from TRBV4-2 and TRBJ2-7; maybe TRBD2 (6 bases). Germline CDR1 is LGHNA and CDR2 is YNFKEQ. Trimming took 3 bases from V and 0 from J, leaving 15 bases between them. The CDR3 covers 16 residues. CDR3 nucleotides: TGTGCCAGCAGCCAGCCCGTCGTCGGGAGCTCCTACGAGCAGTACTTC. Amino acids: CASSQPVVGSSYEQYF.

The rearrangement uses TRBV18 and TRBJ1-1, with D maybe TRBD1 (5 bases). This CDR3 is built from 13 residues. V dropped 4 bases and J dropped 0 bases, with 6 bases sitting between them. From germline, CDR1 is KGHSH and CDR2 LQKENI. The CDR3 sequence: CASSRGMNTEAFF. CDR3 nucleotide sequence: TGTGCCAGCTCACGGGGGATGAACACTGAAGCTTTCTTT. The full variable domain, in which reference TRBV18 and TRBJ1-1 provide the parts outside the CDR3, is NAGVMQNPRHLVRRRGQEARLRCSPMKGHSHVYWYRQLPEEGLKFMVYLQKENIIDESGMPKERFSAEFPKEGPSILRIQQVVRGDSAAYFCASSRGMNTEAFFGQGTRLTVV.

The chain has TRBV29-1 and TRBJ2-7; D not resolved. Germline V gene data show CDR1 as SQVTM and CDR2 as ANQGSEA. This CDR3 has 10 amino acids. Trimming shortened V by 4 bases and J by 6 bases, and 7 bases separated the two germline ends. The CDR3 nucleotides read TGCAGCGTTGCAAATAGCGAGCAGTACTTC. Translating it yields CSVANSEQYF.

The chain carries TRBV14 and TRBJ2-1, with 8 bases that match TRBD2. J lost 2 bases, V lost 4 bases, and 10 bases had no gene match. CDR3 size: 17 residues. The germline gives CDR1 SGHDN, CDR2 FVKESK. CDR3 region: CASSRDEAGVPYNEQFF. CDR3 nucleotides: TGTGCCAGCAGCCGAGATGAAGCGGGAGTTCCCTACAATGAGCAGTTCTTC.

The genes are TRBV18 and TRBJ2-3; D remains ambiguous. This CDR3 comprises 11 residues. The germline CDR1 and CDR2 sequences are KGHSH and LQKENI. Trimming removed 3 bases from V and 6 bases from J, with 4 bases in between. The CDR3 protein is CASSPEDTQYF. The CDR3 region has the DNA TGTGCCAGCTCACCCGAGGATACGCAGTATTTT.

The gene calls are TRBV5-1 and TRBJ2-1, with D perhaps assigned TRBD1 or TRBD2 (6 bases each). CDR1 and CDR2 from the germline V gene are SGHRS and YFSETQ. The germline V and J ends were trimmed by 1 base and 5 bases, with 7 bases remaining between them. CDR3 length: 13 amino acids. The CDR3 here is CASSLRGDNEQFF. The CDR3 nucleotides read TGCGCCAGCAGCTTGAGGGGGGACAATGAGCAGTTCTTC.

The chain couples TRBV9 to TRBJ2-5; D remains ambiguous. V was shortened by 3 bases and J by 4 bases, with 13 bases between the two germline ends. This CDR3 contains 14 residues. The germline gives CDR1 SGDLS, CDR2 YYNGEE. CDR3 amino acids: CASSARPDSETQYF. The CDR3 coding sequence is TGTGCCAGCAGCGCGAGACCGGATTCAGAGACCCAGTACTTC.

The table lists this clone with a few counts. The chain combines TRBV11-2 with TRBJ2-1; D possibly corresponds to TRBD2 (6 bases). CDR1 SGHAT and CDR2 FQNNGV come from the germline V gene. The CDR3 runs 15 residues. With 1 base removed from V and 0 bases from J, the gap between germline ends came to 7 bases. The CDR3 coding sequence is TGTGCCAGCAGCTTAGTGGGAGGCTCCTACAATGAGCAGTTCTTC. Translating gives CASSLVGGSYNEQFF.

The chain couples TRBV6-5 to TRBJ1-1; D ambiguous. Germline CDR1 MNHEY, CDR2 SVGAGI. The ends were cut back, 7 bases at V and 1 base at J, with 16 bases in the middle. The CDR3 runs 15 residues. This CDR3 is CASTPLGTENTEAFF. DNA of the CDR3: TGTGCCAGCACCCCCTTGGGAACGGAGAACACTGAAGCTTTCTTT.

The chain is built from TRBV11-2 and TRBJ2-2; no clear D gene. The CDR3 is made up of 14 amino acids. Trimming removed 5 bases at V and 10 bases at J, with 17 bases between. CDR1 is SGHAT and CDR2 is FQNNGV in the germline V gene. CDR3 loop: CASSPRVVSSELFF. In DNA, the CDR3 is TGTGCCAGCAGCCCCAGAGTAGTTTCGTCGGAGCTGTTTTTT.

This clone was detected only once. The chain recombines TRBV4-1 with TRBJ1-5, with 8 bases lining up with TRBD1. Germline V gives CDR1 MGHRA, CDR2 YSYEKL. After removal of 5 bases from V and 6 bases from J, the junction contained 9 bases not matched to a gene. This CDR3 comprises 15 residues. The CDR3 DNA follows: TGCGCCAGCAGCAACCCGGACAGGGACTTTCAGCCCCAGCATTTT. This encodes CASSNPDRDFQPQHF.